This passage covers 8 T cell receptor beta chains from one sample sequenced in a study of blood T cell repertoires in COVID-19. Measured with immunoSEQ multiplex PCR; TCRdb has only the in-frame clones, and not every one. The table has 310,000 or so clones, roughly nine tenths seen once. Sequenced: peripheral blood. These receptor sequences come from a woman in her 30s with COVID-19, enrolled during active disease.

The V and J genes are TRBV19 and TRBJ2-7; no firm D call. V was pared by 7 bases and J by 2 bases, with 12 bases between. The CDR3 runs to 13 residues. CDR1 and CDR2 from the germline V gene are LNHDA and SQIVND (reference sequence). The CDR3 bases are TGTGCCAGTAAGGCGGCCTCGACCTACGAGCAGTACTTC. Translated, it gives CASKAASTYEQYF.

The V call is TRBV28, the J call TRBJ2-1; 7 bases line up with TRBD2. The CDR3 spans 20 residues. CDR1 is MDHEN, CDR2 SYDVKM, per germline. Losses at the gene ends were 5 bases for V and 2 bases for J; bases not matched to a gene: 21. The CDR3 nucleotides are TGTGCCAGCAGTCCTTCTGCGGGAGATCTTTTTAGATCCGCCTACAATGAGCAGTTCTTC. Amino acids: CASSPSAGDLFRSAYNEQFF.

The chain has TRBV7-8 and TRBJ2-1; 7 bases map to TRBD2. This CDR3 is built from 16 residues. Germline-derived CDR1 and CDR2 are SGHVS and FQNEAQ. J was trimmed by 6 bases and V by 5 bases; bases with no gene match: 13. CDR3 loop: CASSPPLREVRNEQFF. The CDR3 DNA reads TGTGCCAGCAGCCCCCCCTTACGGGAGGTTCGCAATGAGCAGTTCTTC.

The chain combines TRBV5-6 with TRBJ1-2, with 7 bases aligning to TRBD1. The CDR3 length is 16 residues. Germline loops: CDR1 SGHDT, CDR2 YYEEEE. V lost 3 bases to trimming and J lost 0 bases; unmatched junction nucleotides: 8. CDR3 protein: CASSSIDRDPNYGYTF. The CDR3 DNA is TGTGCCAGCAGCTCGATAGACAGGGACCCTAACTATGGCTACACCTTC.

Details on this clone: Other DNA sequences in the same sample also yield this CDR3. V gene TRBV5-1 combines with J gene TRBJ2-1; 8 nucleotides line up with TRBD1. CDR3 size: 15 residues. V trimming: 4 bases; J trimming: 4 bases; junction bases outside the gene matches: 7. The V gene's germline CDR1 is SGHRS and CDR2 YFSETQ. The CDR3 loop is CASSLTGDYYNEQFF. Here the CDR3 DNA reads TGCGCCAGCAGCCTGACAGGGGATTATTACAATGAGCAGTTCTTC. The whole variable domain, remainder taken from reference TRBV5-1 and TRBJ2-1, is KAGVTQTPRYLIKTRGQQVTLSCSPISGHRSVSWYQQTPGQGLQFLFEYFSETQRNKGNFPGRFSGRQFSNSRSEMNVSTLELGDSALYLCASSLTGDYYNEQFFGPGTRLTVL.

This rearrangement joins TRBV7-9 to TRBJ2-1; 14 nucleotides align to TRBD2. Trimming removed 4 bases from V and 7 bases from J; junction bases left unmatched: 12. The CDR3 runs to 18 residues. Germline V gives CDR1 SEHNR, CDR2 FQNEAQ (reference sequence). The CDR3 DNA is TGTGCCAGCAGCTCGCGACTAGCGGGAGGGCGGAGTCGGAATGAGCAGTTCTTC. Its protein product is CASSSRLAGGRSRNEQFF.

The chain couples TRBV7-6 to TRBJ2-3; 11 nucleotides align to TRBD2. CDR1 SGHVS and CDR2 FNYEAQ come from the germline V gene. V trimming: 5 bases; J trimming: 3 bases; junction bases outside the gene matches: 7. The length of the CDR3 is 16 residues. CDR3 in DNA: TGTGCCAGCAGCCCGTTAGCGGGAGGGGGAACAGATACGCAGTATTTT. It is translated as CASSPLAGGGTDTQYF.

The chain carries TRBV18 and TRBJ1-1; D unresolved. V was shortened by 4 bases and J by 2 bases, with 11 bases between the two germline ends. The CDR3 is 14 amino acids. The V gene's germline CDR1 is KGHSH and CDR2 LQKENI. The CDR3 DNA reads TGTGCCAGCTCACTAGTACCGACTAACACTGAAGCTTTCTTT. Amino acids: CASSLVPTNTEAFF.